The 23 T cell receptor beta chains listed next were all sequenced from one sample in a study of OX40 agonist ivuxolimab in advanced cancers. TCRdb's copy holds only in-frame clones and misses some; the assay was immunoSEQ multiplex PCR. The sample lists approximately 70,000 clones; about 77% were seen once. The material sequenced was CD4+ or CD8+ T cells sorted from blood, taken in a trial of the OX40 agonist ivuxolimab. The receptors stem from an adult with an advanced solid tumor such as melanoma, head and neck, liver or kidney cancer.

A single count supports this clone. The chain uses TRBV30 and TRBJ1-1; 8 bases agree with TRBD1. Unmatched junction bases numbered 7, after V lost 4 bases and J lost 0 bases. Germline V lookup: CDR1 GTSNPN, CDR2 SVGIG (reference sequence). There are 15 residues in the CDR3. The CDR3 reads CAWTSWTGMNTEAFF. The CDR3 DNA reads as TGTGCCTGGACCTCCTGGACAGGGATGAACACTGAAGCTTTCTTT.

The sample holds a few counts of this clone. V usage is TRBV7-6 and J usage is TRBJ2-1; D is unresolved. V was shortened by 3 bases and J by 5 bases, with 11 bases between the two germline ends. This CDR3 has 14 amino acids. Looked up from germline, CDR1 is SGHVS and CDR2 is FNYEAQ. CDR3 sequence (DNA): TGTGCCAGCAGCTTGGAGTTTAGGGACAATGAGCAGTTCTTC. Translation gives CASSLEFRDNEQFF.

The gene calls are TRBV6-1 and TRBJ2-7, with TRBD2 matching over 7 bases. Germline CDR1 reads MNHNS; CDR2 reads SASEGT. Trimming took 8 bases from V and 2 from J; bases not matched to a gene: 6. CDR3 length: 13 amino acids. The CDR3 DNA sequence: TGTGCCAGCGGACTAGTCCCGACCTACGAGCAGTACTTC. Translated: CASGLVPTYEQYF.

V and J are TRBV10-3 and TRBJ2-3; the D is unclear. CDR3 length: 13 residues. V lost 4 bases and J lost 1, with 6 bases in between. Per the germline V gene, CDR1 is ENHRY and CDR2 is SYGVKD. In DNA form, the CDR3 reads TGTGCCATCAGTGCGGGTCGCACAGATACGCAGTATTTT. It specifies CAISAGRTDTQYF.

The chain uses TRBV5-6 and TRBJ2-7, with TRBD2 as a possible D gene (5 bases). The length of the CDR3 is 15 residues. The V gene's germline CDR1 is SGHDT and CDR2 YYEEEE. Trimming cost V 0 bases and J 5 bases, with 15 bases left between them. The CDR3 here is CASSLGPGDVHEQYF. CDR3 DNA: TGTGCCAGCAGCTTGGGCCCCGGGGATGTACACGAGCAGTACTTC.

The rearrangement joins TRBV4-1 to TRBJ2-1; 11 bases are a match to TRBD2. The germline V gene encodes CDR1 MGHRA and CDR2 YSYEKL. Trimming cost V 5 bases and J 0 bases; bases outside gene matches: 6. The CDR3 is 17 residues long. The CDR3 sequence: CASSGYTSGSSYNEQFF. CDR3 DNA: TGCGCCAGCAGCGGGTATACTAGCGGGAGCTCCTACAATGAGCAGTTCTTC.

J is TRBJ2-7 and V is TRBV19; D is possibly TRBD2 (5 bases). The V and J ends lost 5 bases and 3 bases respectively, with 17 bases between them. In germline, CDR1 is LNHDA, CDR2 SQIVND (reference sequence). The CDR3 is made up of 15 amino acids. CDR3 in amino acids: CASSSSSSFNYEQYF. CDR3 nucleotide sequence: TGTGCCAGTAGTTCATCCTCTAGCTTTAACTACGAGCAGTACTTC.

The sample holds a few counts of this clone. The J gene is TRBJ1-1, the V gene TRBV11-2; D is perhaps TRBD1 (5 bases). The germline V and J ends were trimmed by 5 bases and 5 bases, with 21 bases remaining between them. This CDR3 is 16 amino acids long. The germline V gene encodes CDR1 SGHAT and CDR2 FQNNGV. CDR3 nucleotides: TGTGCCAGCAGCCGGACGGACGGACAAGATAAAACTGAAGCTTTCTTT. Its protein is CASSRTDGQDKTEAFF.

This chain connects TRBV7-2 to TRBJ1-1; tentative D call: TRBD1 (6 bases). V was shortened by 5 bases and J by 10 bases, with 14 bases between the two germline ends. The CDR3 sequence is 12 residues long. Germline V gene data show CDR1 as SGHTA and CDR2 as FQGNSA. In DNA, the CDR3 is TGTGCCAGCAGCGTTACAGGGTTACGAGCTTTCTTT. As protein: CASSVTGLRAFF.

The chain is built from TRBV5-1 and TRBJ2-5; 7 bases are a match to TRBD2. There are 15 residues in the CDR3. V was clipped by 4 bases and J by 5 bases; unmatched bases: 11. Germline V gene sequence: CDR1 SGHRS, CDR2 YFSETQ. The CDR3 sequence: CASSPTAGEGETQYF. CDR3 bases: TGCGCCAGCAGCCCGACAGCCGGGGAGGGGGAGACCCAGTACTTC. Using reference TRBV5-1 and TRBJ2-5 for the parts outside the CDR3, the full variable domain is KAGVTQTPRYLIKTRGQQVTLSCSPISGHRSVSWYQQTPGQGLQFLFEYFSETQRNKGNFPGRFSGRQFSNSRSEMNVSTLELGDSALYLCASSPTAGEGETQYFGPGTRLLVL.

The rearrangement uses TRBV18 and TRBJ1-3, with 7 bases that match TRBD1. V lost 3 bases, J lost 0 bases, and 2 bases stayed unmatched. This CDR3 has 15 residues. Germline CDR1 reads KGHSH; CDR2 reads LQKENI. CDR3 in amino acids: CASSPGQNSGNTIYF. The CDR3 DNA reads as TGTGCCAGCTCACCGGGACAGAACTCTGGAAACACCATATATTTT.

V usage is TRBV5-5 and J usage is TRBJ1-4; 7 bases align to TRBD1. The ends lost 2 bases at V and 5 bases at J; junction bases unmatched: 3. This CDR3 comprises 14 residues. CDR1 and CDR2 from the germline V gene are SGHKS and YYEKEE (reference sequence). The CDR3 protein is CASSFGTVNEKLFF. CDR3 sequence (DNA): TGTGCCAGCAGCTTCGGGACAGTGAATGAAAAACTGTTTTTT.

The V gene is TRBV6-1, the J gene TRBJ2-7; D is unresolved. The V and J ends lost 6 bases and 2 bases respectively, with 8 bases between them. Germline loops: CDR1 MNHNS, CDR2 SASEGT. This CDR3 region has 12 residues. CDR3 sequence (DNA): TGTGCCAGCAGAGTGACCACCTACGAGCAGTACTTC. Its translation is CASRVTTYEQYF.

V gene TRBV7-9 combines with J gene TRBJ1-2, with 11 bases lining up with TRBD1. The junction had 7 bases not matched to a gene; V was cut back by 1 base and J by 3 bases. Germline values: CDR1 SEHNR, CDR2 FQNEAQ (reference sequence). There are 17 residues in the CDR3. The CDR3: CASSLGTGGYTHYGYTF. CDR3 coding DNA: TGTGCCAGCAGCTTAGGGACAGGGGGCTATACCCACTATGGCTACACCTTC. The full variable domain, rest sourced from reference TRBV7-9 and TRBJ1-2, is DTGVSQNPRHKITKRGQNVTFRCDPISEHNRLYWYRQTLGQGPEFLTYFQNEAQLEKSRLLSDRFSAERPKGSFSTLEIQRTEQGDSAMYLCASSLGTGGYTHYGYTFGSGTRLTVV.

J is TRBJ1-1 and V is TRBV6-1, with a possible D match to TRBD1 (6 bases). Trimming stripped 6 bases from V and 12 bases from J, with 23 bases between. Per germline, CDR1 MNHNS and CDR2 SASEGT. The CDR3 consists of 14 residues. The CDR3: CASSSENRVGATFF. The CDR3 nucleotides read TGTGCCAGCAGCTCCGAAAACAGGGTTGGGGCTACTTTCTTT.

The chain uses TRBV6-4 and TRBJ2-7; maybe TRBD1 (7 bases). Germline CDR1 is MRHNA and CDR2 is SNTAGT. Trimming cost V 0 bases and J 1 base, with 13 bases left between them. The CDR3 consists of 16 residues. In nucleotides, the CDR3 is TGTGCCAGCAGTGACTCATGCGGGACAGTTTCCTACGAGCAGTACTTC. This translates into CASSDSCGTVSYEQYF.

The V and J genes are TRBV10-3 and TRBJ2-3; D possibly corresponds to TRBD1 (6 bases). Germline assignment: CDR1 ENHRY and CDR2 SYGVKD. This CDR3 comprises 15 residues. Trimming shortened V by 2 bases and J by 0 bases, and 9 bases separated the two germline ends. CDR3 sequence (DNA): TGTGCCATCAGTGAGACAGGACAGAGCACAGATACGCAGTATTTT. This encodes CAISETGQSTDTQYF.

A few counts support this clone. The genes are TRBV5-1 and TRBJ1-1; TRBD1 aligns across 8 bases. The V and J ends lost 4 bases and 1 base, in that order; junction bases with no gene match: 3. The germline V gene has CDR1 SGHRS and CDR2 YFSETQ. The CDR3 runs to 14 residues. CDR3 residues: CASSPGGPNTEAFF. The CDR3 nucleotides are TGCGCCAGCAGCCCAGGGGGCCCGAACACTGAAGCTTTCTTT.

This clone was counted once. The same CDR3 arises from other DNA sequences in this sample as well. The CDR3: CASSLKGDTEAFF. The CDR3, as DNA: TGCGCCAGCAGCTTGAAAGGGGACACTGAAGCTTTCTTT. The chain combines TRBV5-1 with TRBJ1-1, with D perhaps matching TRBD1 (5 bases). With 1 base removed from V and 3 bases from J, the gap between germline ends came to 7 bases. Germline loops: CDR1 SGHRS, CDR2 YFSETQ. The length of the CDR3 is 13 residues. Using reference TRBV5-1 and TRBJ1-1 for the parts outside the CDR3, the full variable domain is KAGVTQTPRYLIKTRGQQVTLSCSPISGHRSVSWYQQTPGQGLQFLFEYFSETQRNKGNFPGRFSGRQFSNSRSEMNVSTLELGDSALYLCASSLKGDTEAFFGQGTRLTVV.

The rearrangement uses TRBV19 and TRBJ2-1, with 13 bases lining up with TRBD2. After removal of 2 bases from V and 5 bases from J, the junction contained 3 bases not matched to a gene. Germline CDR1 reads LNHDA; CDR2 reads SQIVND (reference sequence). The CDR3 loop spans 16 amino acids. CDR3: CASSIRTSGGHNEQFF. The CDR3 DNA reads as TGTGCCAGTAGTATACGGACTAGCGGGGGCCACAATGAGCAGTTCTTC.

V and J are TRBV4-1 and TRBJ2-1, with 9 bases that match TRBD2. The CDR3 totals 17 residues. V lost 0 bases to trimming and J lost 5 bases; unmatched junction nucleotides: 8. The germline CDR1 and CDR2 sequences are MGHRA and YSYEKL. CDR3 sequence: CASSQDASGTSNNEQFF. The CDR3 nucleotides read TGCGCCAGCAGCCAAGACGCTAGCGGGACTTCGAACAATGAGCAGTTCTTC.

This chain uses TRBV6-1 with TRBJ1-6; D ambiguous. The CDR3 sequence is 15 residues long. Trimming left V 6 bases short and J 7 bases short, with 16 bases between. Germline V gene sequence: CDR1 MNHNS, CDR2 SASEGT. CDR3 region: CASRAGVVLNSPLHF. The CDR3 DNA reads TGTGCCAGCAGAGCCGGAGTAGTGCTCAATTCACCCCTCCACTTT.

The V gene is TRBV4-2, the J gene TRBJ2-7, with 9 bases lining up with TRBD1. Germline lookup yields CDR1 LGHNA and CDR2 YNFKEQ. This CDR3 spans 15 amino acids. Losses at the gene ends were 4 bases for V and 3 bases for J; bases not matched to a gene: 7. The CDR3 loop is CASSRPGQGIYEQYF. The CDR3, as DNA: TGTGCCAGCAGCCGACCGGGACAGGGAATCTACGAGCAGTACTTC.